The 13 T cell receptor beta chains below all came from one sample that was sequenced in a study of regulatory T cells in long-lasting Graves disease. For TCR beta, libraries came from iRepertoire HTBI primers and Arm-PCR of CDR3 regions. In TCRdb, the multiplex PCR reads were re-called with MiXCR into one record per CDR3 protein. The sample lists 350,000 to 450,000 distinct CDR3 sequences, around 16% occurring once. As for time point: newly diagnosed GD, antithyroid drugs for less than 3 months. PBMC RNA was the source of the TCR library. These data are also associated with another study on T cells in Graves' hyperthyroidism and ophthalmopathy.

The source was peripheral blood mononuclear cells (PBMCs), collected at new diagnosis, from a patient treated with antithyroid drugs. The receptors here all came from a woman aged 35 to 49 with Graves disease.

The V gene is TRBV28, the J gene TRBJ2-3; possibly TRBD2 for D (7 bases). The germline V gene encodes CDR1 MDHEN and CDR2 SYDVKM. Trimming removed 7 bases from V and 3 bases from J, with 20 bases in between. The CDR3 totals 16 residues. CDR3 DNA: TGTGCCAGCAACCCCCCGGGGGGAAGGGGGACAGATACGCAGTATTTT. Translating gives CASNPPGGRGTDTQYF.

The J gene is TRBJ2-7, the V gene TRBV20-1; D assignment may be TRBD1 or TRBD2 (5 bases each). Trimming removed 3 bases from V and 2 bases from J, with 8 bases in between. The CDR3 spans 12 residues. Germline V gives CDR1 DFQATT, CDR2 SNEGSKA (reference sequence). The CDR3 spells CSARGEAYEQYF. CDR3 nucleotide sequence: TGCAGTGCTAGGGGGGAAGCCTACGAGCAGTACTTC.

This clonotype was observed at least ten times. The chain is built from TRBV24-1 and TRBJ1-5; 7 bases fit TRBD1. Germline CDR1 and CDR2: KGHDR and SFDVKD. CDR3 length equals 17 residues. The J segment lost 0 bases and the V segment lost 0 bases, leaving 4 bases of the junction unmatched. Here the CDR3 DNA reads TGTGCCACCAGTGATTTGTCAGGGGGTTATAGCAATCAGCCCCAGCATTTT. Amino acids: CATSDLSGGYSNQPQHF.

This clonotype was found many times. The gene calls are TRBV20-1 and TRBJ2-7; 10 nucleotides match TRBD2. The CDR3 spans 18 residues. CDR1 and CDR2 (germline): DFQATT, SNEGSKA (reference sequence). V was pared by 0 bases and J by 3 bases, with 14 bases of the junction left unmatched. CDR3 DNA: TGCAGTGCTAGAGATGTCGGGGCTCTAGCGGGAGAATTCTACGAGCAGTACTTC. It codes for CSARDVGALAGEFYEQYF.

In its sample, this clonotype was seen many times. V gene TRBV12-3 or TRBV12-4 combines with J gene TRBJ2-1; no definite D call. V lost 1 base to trimming and J lost 6 bases, with 7 bases between them. This CDR3 has 13 amino acids. The chain's CDR3 is CASSLGAINEQFF. The CDR3 coding sequence is TGTGCCAGCAGTTTAGGGGCCATCAATGAGCAGTTCTTC.

This clonotype was counted only a few times. A clone one base away is much larger, so this may be a read error. This chain connects TRBV28 to TRBJ2-3; 9 nucleotides agree with TRBD1. V was pared by 7 bases and J by 3 bases, with 8 bases of the junction left unmatched. Germline V gene sequence: CDR1 MDHEN, CDR2 SYDVKM. The CDR3 sequence is 15 residues long. CDR3 DNA sequence: TGTGCCAGCAATAAGGGACAGGGTGCAACAGATACGCAGTATTTT. Translation gives CASNKGQGATDTQYF.

The sample holds a few counts of this clonotype. CDR3 loop: CASSFLRLADDTDTQYF. In DNA, the CDR3 is TGTGCCAGCAGTTTTTTGAGACTAGCGGACGACACAGATACGCAGTATTTT. The rearrangement links TRBV12-3 or TRBV12-4 to TRBJ2-3, with 9 bases that match TRBD2. The CDR3 consists of 17 residues. Trimming cost V 3 bases and J 2 bases; bases outside gene matches: 9.

This clonotype was seen at least ten times. The chain couples TRBV27 to TRBJ2-1; either TRBD1 or TRBD2 may fit D (5 bases each). The germline V and J ends were trimmed by 3 bases and 9 bases, with 18 bases remaining between them. The CDR3 consists of 15 residues. Per germline, CDR1 MNHEY and CDR2 SMNVEV (reference sequence). The CDR3 DNA reads as TGTGCCAGCAGTTTGGGGGTTGCAGGGATAAGTGAGCAGTTCTTC. Translated, it gives CASSLGVAGISEQFF.

The J gene is TRBJ2-1, the V gene TRBV30; D is uncertain. CDR3 size: 13 residues. CDR1 is GTSNPN, CDR2 SVGIG, per germline (reference sequence). Trimming cost V 3 bases and J 5 bases, with 11 bases left between them. DNA for the CDR3: TGTGCCTGGAGCCAGACAACCAACAATGAGCAGTTCTTC. Its translation is CAWSQTTNNEQFF.

The V and J genes are TRBV6-1 and TRBJ2-1, with 12 bases fitting TRBD2. V lost 6 bases to trimming and J lost 6 bases; unmatched junction nucleotides: 6. The germline gives CDR1 MNHNS, CDR2 SASEGT. CDR3 length equals 15 residues. The chain's CDR3 is CASSPLAGGFNEQFF. The CDR3 bases are TGTGCCAGCAGCCCCCTAGCGGGAGGGTTCAATGAGCAGTTCTTC.

This clonotype was recorded at least ten times. The chain recombines TRBV29-1 with TRBJ2-7, with 8 bases matching TRBD1. The germline gives CDR1 SQVTM, CDR2 ANQGSEA. The CDR3 is 12 residues long. The trim removed 4 bases at V and 7 bases at J, leaving 6 bases unmatched. For the CDR3, the DNA is TGCAGCGTTGGACAGGGGTTGGGGGAGCAGTACTTC. Translated: CSVGQGLGEQYF.

This clonotype has at least ten counts. The chain employs TRBV20-1 and TRBJ2-1, with TRBD2 matching 16 bases. After removal of 6 bases from V and 9 bases from J, the junction contained 8 bases not matched to a gene. The germline CDR1 and CDR2 sequences are DFQATT and SNEGSKA (reference sequence). The CDR3 contains 15 residues. The CDR3 sequence is CSALGLAGGRGEQFF. The DNA of the CDR3 is TGCAGTGCACTGGGACTAGCGGGAGGGCGGGGTGAGCAGTTCTTC.

This clonotype was observed a handful of times. This chain links TRBV18 with TRBJ2-7, with D possibly being TRBD1 (6 bases). This CDR3 has 14 amino acids. Trimming left V 3 bases short and J 2 bases short, with 11 bases between. In germline, CDR1 is KGHSH, CDR2 LQKENI. This CDR3 reads CASSPDSAAYEQYF. CDR3 coding DNA: TGTGCCAGCTCACCGGACAGCGCTGCCTACGAGCAGTACTTC. The complete variable domain, with remaining parts taken from reference TRBV18 and TRBJ2-7, reads NAGVMQNPRHLVRRRGQEARLRCSPMKGHSHVYWYRQLPEEGLKFMVYLQKENIIDESGMPKERFSAEFPKEGPSILRIQQVVRGDSAAYFCASSPDSAAYEQYFGPGTRLTVT.